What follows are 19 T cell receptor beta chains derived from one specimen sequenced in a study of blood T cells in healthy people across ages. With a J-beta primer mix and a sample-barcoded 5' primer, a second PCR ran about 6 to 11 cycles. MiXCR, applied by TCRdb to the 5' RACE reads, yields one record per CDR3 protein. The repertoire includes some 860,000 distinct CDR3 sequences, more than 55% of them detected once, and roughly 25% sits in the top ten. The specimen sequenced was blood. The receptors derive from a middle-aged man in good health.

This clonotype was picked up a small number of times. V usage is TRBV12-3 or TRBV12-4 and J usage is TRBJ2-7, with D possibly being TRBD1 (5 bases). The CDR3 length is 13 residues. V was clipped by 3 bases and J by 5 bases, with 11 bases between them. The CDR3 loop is CASSLQGPNEQYF. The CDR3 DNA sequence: TGTGCCAGCAGTTTGCAGGGTCCTAACGAGCAGTACTTC.

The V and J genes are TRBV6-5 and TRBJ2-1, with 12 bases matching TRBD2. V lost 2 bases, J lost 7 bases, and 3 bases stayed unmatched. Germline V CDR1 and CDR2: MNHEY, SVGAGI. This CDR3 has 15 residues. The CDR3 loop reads CASSYATSGRNEQFF. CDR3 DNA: TGTGCCAGCAGTTACGCGACTAGCGGGAGAAATGAGCAGTTCTTC.

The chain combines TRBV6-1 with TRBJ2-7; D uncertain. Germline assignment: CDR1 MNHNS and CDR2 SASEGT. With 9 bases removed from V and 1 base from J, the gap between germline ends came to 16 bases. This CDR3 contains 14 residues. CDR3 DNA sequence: TGTGCCAGTAACGAGGCAGTCCGATCCTACGAGCAGTACTTC. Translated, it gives CASNEAVRSYEQYF.

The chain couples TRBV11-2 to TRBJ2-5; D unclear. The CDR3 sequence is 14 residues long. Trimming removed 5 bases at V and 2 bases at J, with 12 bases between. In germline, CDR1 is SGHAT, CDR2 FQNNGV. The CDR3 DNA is TGTGCCAGCAGCGTAGGGTCAGGACAAGAGACCCAGTACTTC. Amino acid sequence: CASSVGSGQETQYF.

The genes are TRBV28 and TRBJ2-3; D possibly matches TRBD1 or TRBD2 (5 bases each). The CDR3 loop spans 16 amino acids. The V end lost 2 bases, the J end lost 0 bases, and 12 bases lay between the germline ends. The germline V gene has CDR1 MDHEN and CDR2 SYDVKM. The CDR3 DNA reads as TGTGCCAGCAGTTTAGAGGGGCCACGTAGCACAGATACGCAGTATTTT. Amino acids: CASSLEGPRSTDTQYF.

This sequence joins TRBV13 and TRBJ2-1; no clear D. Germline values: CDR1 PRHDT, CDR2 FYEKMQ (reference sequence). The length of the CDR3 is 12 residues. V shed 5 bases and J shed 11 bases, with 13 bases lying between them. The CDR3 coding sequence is TGTGCCAGCAGCCTCCGATCGAATAAGCAGTTCTTC. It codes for CASSLRSNKQFF.

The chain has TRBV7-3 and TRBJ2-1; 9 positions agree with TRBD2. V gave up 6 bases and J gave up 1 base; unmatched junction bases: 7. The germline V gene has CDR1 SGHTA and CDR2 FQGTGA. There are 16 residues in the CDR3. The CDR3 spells CASSPGLAQSYNEQFF. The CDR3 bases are TGTGCCAGCAGTCCCGGACTAGCGCAATCCTACAATGAGCAGTTCTTC. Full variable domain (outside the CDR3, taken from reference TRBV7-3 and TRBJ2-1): GAGVSQTPSNKVTEKGKYVELRCDPISGHTALYWYRQSLGQGPEFLIYFQGTGAADDSGLPNDRFFAVRPEGSVSTLKIQRTERGDSAVYLCASSPGLAQSYNEQFFGPGTRLTVL.

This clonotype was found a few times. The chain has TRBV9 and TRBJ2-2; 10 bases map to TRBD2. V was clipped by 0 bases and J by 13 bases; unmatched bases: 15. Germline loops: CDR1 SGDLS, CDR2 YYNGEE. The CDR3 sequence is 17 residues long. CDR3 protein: CASSVGTSGLHRGRLFF. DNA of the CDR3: TGTGCCAGCAGCGTAGGGACTAGCGGACTACACCGGGGACGGCTGTTTTTT.

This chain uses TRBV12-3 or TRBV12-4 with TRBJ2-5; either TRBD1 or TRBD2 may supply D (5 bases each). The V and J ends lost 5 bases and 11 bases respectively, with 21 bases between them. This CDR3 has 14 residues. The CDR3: CASSVWGPTQEQYF. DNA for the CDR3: TGTGCCAGCAGTGTGTGGGGACCTACACAGGAGCAGTACTTC.

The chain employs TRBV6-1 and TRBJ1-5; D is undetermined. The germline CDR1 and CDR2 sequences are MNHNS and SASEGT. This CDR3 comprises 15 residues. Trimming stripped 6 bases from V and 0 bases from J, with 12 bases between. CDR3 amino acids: CASSQLSGSNQPQHF. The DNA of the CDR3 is TGTGCCAGCAGCCAATTGAGCGGTAGCAATCAGCCCCAGCATTTT.

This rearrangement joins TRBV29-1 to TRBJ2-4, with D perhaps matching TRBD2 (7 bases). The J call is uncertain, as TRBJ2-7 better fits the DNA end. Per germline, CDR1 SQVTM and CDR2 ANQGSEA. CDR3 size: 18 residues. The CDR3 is CSVARSGGVFDDDYEQYF. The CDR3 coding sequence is TGCAGCGTGGCCCGGTCGGGGGGCGTATTCGATGATGATTACGAGCAGTACTTC.

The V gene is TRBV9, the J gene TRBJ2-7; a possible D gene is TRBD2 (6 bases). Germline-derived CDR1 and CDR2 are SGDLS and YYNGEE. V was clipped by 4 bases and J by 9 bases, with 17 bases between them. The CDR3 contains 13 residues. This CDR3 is CASSPGLSLGQYF. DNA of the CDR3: TGTGCCAGCAGCCCGGGACTCAGTCTGGGGCAGTACTTC. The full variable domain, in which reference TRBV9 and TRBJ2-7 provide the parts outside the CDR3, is DSGVTQTPKHLITATGQRVTLRCSPRSGDLSVYWYQQSLDQGLQFLIQYYNGEERAKGNILERFSAQQFPDLHSELNLSSLELGDSALYFCASSPGLSLGQYFGPGTRLTVT.

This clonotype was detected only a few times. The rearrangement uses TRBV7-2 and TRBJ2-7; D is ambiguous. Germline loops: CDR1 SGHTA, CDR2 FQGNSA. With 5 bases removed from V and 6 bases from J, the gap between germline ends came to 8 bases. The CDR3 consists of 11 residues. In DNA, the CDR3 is TGTGCCAGCAGCCACCCTGGCGAGCAGTACTTC. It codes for CASSHPGEQYF.

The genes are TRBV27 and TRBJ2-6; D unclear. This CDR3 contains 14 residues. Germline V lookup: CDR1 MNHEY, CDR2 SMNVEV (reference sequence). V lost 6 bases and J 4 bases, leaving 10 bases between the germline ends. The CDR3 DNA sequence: TGTGCCAGCAGCCCGACCTTGGGGGCCAACGTCCTGACTTTC. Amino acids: CASSPTLGANVLTF.

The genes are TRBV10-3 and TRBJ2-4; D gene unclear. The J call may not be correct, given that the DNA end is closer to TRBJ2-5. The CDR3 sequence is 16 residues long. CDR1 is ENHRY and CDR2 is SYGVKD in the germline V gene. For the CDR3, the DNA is TGTGCCATCAGGAGTGACGCTGTCGTGGGACAAGAGACCCAGTACTTC. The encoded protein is CAIRSDAVVGQETQYF.

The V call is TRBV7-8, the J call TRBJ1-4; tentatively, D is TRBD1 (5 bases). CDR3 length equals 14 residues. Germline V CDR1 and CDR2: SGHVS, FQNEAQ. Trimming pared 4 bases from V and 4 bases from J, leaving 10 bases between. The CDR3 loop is CASSYRDLNEKLFF. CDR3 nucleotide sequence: TGTGCCAGCAGCTACCGGGACCTTAATGAAAAACTGTTTTTT.

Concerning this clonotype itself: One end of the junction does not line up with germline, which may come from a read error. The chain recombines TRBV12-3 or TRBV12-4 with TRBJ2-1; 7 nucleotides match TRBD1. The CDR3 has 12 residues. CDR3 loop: CVSILATGEQFF. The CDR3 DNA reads TGTGTCAGCATTTTAGCGACAGGGGAGCAGTTCTTC.

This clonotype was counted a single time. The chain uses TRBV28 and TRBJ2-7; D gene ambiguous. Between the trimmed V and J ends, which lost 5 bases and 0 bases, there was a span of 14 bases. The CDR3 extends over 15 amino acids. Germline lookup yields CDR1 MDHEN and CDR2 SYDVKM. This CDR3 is CASSVRALLSYEQYF. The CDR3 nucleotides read TGTGCCAGCAGTGTTCGAGCCCTCCTCTCCTACGAGCAGTACTTC. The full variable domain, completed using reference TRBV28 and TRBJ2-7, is DVKVTQSSRYLVKRTGEKVFLECVQDMDHENMFWYRQDPGLGLRLIYFSYDVKMKEKGDIPEGYSVSREKKERFSLILESASTNQTSMYLCASSVRALLSYEQYFGPGTRLTVT.

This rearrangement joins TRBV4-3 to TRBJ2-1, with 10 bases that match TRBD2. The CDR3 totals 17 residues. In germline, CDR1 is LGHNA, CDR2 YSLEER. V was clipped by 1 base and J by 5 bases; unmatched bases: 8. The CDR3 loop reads CASSQVSSGSRDNEQFF. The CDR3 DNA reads TGCGCCAGCAGCCAAGTCTCTAGCGGGAGTCGGGACAATGAGCAGTTCTTC.